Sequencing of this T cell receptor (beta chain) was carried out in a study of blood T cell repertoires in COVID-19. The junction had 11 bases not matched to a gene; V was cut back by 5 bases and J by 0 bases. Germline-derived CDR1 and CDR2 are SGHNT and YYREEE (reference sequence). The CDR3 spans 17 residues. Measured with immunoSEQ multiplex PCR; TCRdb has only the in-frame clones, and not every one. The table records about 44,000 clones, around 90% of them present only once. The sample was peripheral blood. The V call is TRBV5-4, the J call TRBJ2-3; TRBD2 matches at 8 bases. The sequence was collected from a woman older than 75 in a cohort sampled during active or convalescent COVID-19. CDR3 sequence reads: CASSGLAGRSSTDTQYF. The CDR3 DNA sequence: TGTGCCAGCAGTGGGCTAGCGGGTCGCTCTAGCACAGATACGCAGTATTTT.